This T cell receptor beta chain was observed in a study of blood T cell repertoires in COVID-19. Overall study: PBMCs, B-cell-depleted T cells, or T cells were the source of the cDNA or gDNA that made up the material.

Germline V lookup: CDR1 MGHRA, CDR2 YSYEKL. V lost 2 bases, J lost 6 bases, and 13 bases lay in between. This CDR3 is 14 amino acids long. Seattle's enrolled individuals joined amid active infection and were then monitored longitudinally. As processed by the authors: Counts of nucleated cells, estimated from reference gene primer amplification, were obtained. Profiling relied on immunoSEQ multiplex PCR, and the TCRdb table lists in-frame clones only, not all of them. The D gene and trimming were derived from the DNA, and the V and J assignments and clone size from that table. The repertoire holds over 150,000 clones, roughly 88% seen once, with 6.5% to 7.5% in the top ten.

The gene calls are TRBV4-1 and TRBJ1-2, with D unresolved. The TCR originated in an elderly man with COVID-19, enrolled during active disease. Sequencing was carried out using peripheral blood. The CDR3 loop reads CASSQSRRGDGYTF. CDR3 in DNA: TGCGCCAGCAGCCAATCGAGACGAGGAGATGGCTACACCTTC.